This paragraph reports one T cell receptor (beta chain). The sample is drawn from a study of blood T cell repertoires in COVID-19. The CDR3 contains 14 residues. Looked up from germline, CDR1 is MNHEY and CDR2 is SMNVEV (reference sequence). V lost 5 bases to trimming and J lost 8 bases, with 18 bases between them. The protocol was immunoSEQ multiplex PCR, while the TCRdb copy is restricted to in-frame clones and leaves out a portion. The sample contains roughly 250,000 clones, about 89% of which appear only once. The gene calls are TRBV27 and TRBJ1-2; tentatively, D is TRBD1 (5 bases). The sample taken for sequencing was peripheral blood. This sequence was found in a woman aged 50 to 60 with acute or convalescent COVID-19. This chain's CDR3 is CASSPRVPLLGYTF. CDR3 bases: TGTGCCAGCAGTCCCAGGGTCCCCCTTCTAGGCTACACCTTC.